The 6 T cell receptor beta chains presented below share a single source sample, sequenced in a study of blood T cell repertoires in COVID-19. Assay: immunoSEQ multiplex PCR; the TCRdb copy retains only in-frame clones and omits some. The table has around 300,000 clones, more than 70% seen once. Sequenced: PBMCs or T cells enriched from blood (not recorded which). These receptor sequences come from a woman in her sixties in a cohort exposed to, infected with or recovered from COVID-19 (not recorded which).

The rearrangement uses TRBV19 and TRBJ2-7; TRBD1 matches at 9 bases. The V gene's germline CDR1 is LNHDA and CDR2 SQIVND (reference sequence). V was pared by 4 bases and J by 3 bases, with 10 bases of the junction left unmatched. The CDR3 has 16 residues. The CDR3 coding sequence is TGTGCCAGTAGTACTCCTCCGGGACAGGGCTTCTACGAGCAGTACTTC. This sequence encodes CASSTPPGQGFYEQYF.

J is TRBJ2-1 and V is TRBV6-5, with TRBD2 as a possible D gene (5 bases). Trimming pared 2 bases from V and 1 base from J, leaving 9 bases between. The CDR3 runs to 15 residues. CDR1 and CDR2 from the germline V gene are MNHEY and SVGAGI. CDR3: CASSYGEGSYNEQFF. CDR3 sequence (DNA): TGTGCCAGCAGTTACGGAGAGGGTTCCTACAATGAGCAGTTCTTC.

This clone was counted between two and nine times. This chain uses TRBV27 with TRBJ1-1; no firm D call. The CDR3 contains 14 residues. CDR1 and CDR2 from the germline V gene are MNHEY and SMNVEV (reference sequence). Trimming shortened V by 5 bases and J by 6 bases, and 16 bases separated the two germline ends. The CDR3 protein is CASSADLGGAEAFF. In DNA form, the CDR3 reads TGTGCCAGCAGTGCGGATCTCGGCGGGGCTGAAGCTTTCTTT.

This clone showed up just a few times. The chain combines TRBV4-1 with TRBJ2-5; 11 bases agree with TRBD1. This CDR3 comprises 15 residues. After removal of 2 bases from V and 4 bases from J, the junction contained 3 bases not matched to a gene. CDR1 is MGHRA, CDR2 YSYEKL, per germline. The CDR3 region is CASSQPDRGRETQYF. DNA of the CDR3: TGCGCCAGCAGCCAACCGGACAGGGGGCGAGAGACCCAGTACTTC.

The V gene is TRBV28, the J gene TRBJ1-3; 9 nucleotides line up with TRBD1. The CDR3 has 14 amino acids. After removal of 5 bases from V and 4 bases from J, the junction contained 3 bases not matched to a gene. Germline CDR1 and CDR2: MDHEN and SYDVKM. The CDR3 DNA reads TGTGCCAGCAGTACAGGGGGCCTGGGAAACACCATATATTTT. This gives the protein CASSTGGLGNTIYF.

This clone was detected only once. The chain uses TRBV5-1 and TRBJ1-1, with TRBD1 matching over 7 bases. The J segment lost 2 bases and the V segment lost 4 bases, leaving 8 bases of the junction unmatched. The CDR3 consists of 15 residues. Germline V gene sequence: CDR1 SGHRS, CDR2 YFSETQ. CDR3 sequence: CASSTRTGLNTEAFF. The DNA of the CDR3 is TGCGCCAGCAGCACCCGGACAGGCCTAAACACTGAAGCTTTCTTT.